This entry lists 28 T cell receptor beta chains sequenced from one sample in a study of T cell changes during pregnancy in multiple sclerosis. Data came from immunoSEQ multiplex PCR; TCRdb stores just in-frame clones and leaves some out. The sample comprises 130,000 or so clones, 90% to 95% of which are singletons, and roughly 6.2% rests with the top ten. The sample here was peripheral blood, taken before pregnancy. Source of these receptors: a female donor with multiple sclerosis, enrolled in a pregnancy study.

The genes are TRBV5-4 and TRBJ1-4; D uncertain. Per germline, CDR1 SGHNT and CDR2 YYREEE (reference sequence). This CDR3 comprises 15 residues. V gave up 4 bases and J gave up 6 bases, with 16 bases separating them. The CDR3 loop reads CASSLQPGRHEKLFF. The CDR3 coding sequence is TGTGCCAGCAGCCTCCAACCGGGGAGGCATGAAAAACTGTTTTTT.

This clone was observed a handful of times. This chain connects TRBV7-9 to TRBJ1-1, with TRBD1 as a possible D gene (6 bases). This CDR3 region has 13 residues. The germline gives CDR1 SEHNR, CDR2 FQNEAQ (reference sequence). The ends were cut back, 9 bases at V and 3 bases at J, with 14 bases in the middle. The CDR3 protein is CASTDTGYTEAFF. CDR3 coding DNA: TGTGCCAGTACTGATACAGGGTACACTGAAGCTTTCTTT.

Only one count was recorded for this clone. The rearrangement joins TRBV27 to TRBJ2-1, with a tentative D call TRBD2 (5 bases). Trimming shortened V by 1 base and J by 9 bases, and 10 bases separated the two germline ends. The CDR3 extends over 13 amino acids. CDR1 and CDR2 (germline): MNHEY, SMNVEV (reference sequence). The CDR3 spells CASSLWSGSEQFF. The DNA for the CDR3 is TGTGCCAGCAGTTTATGGTCGGGATCTGAGCAGTTCTTC.

This clone was picked up one time. This chain links TRBV7-9 with TRBJ1-3, with unresolved D. The CDR3 runs to 17 residues. Per germline, CDR1 SEHNR and CDR2 FQNEAQ (reference sequence). Trimming stripped 5 bases from V and 0 bases from J, with 17 bases between. DNA for the CDR3: TGTGCCAGCAGCCCCTCTTCGGTACTAGGCTCTGGAAACACCATATATTTT. It is translated as CASSPSSVLGSGNTIYF. Looking up the rest from reference TRBV7-9 and TRBJ1-3 gives the full variable domain: DTGVSQNPRHKITKRGQNVTFRCDPISEHNRLYWYRQTLGQGPEFLTYFQNEAQLEKSRLLSDRFSAERPKGSFSTLEIQRTEQGDSAMYLCASSPSSVLGSGNTIYFGEGSWLTVV.

The chain employs TRBV29-1 and TRBJ2-7; a weak D match, TRBD2 (5 bases). The V end was cut by 5 bases, the J end by 6 bases, with 11 bases between. The CDR3 is made up of 11 amino acids. Germline V gene data show CDR1 as SQVTM and CDR2 as ANQGSEA. CDR3: CSVRGGGEQYF. As DNA, the CDR3 is TGCAGCGTTCGTGGAGGAGGCGAGCAGTACTTC.

This chain connects TRBV19 to TRBJ1-1; D might be TRBD1 (5 bases). The CDR3 loop spans 16 amino acids. V shed 1 base and J shed 1 base, with 13 bases lying between them. Germline CDR1 reads LNHDA; CDR2 reads SQIVND (reference sequence). This chain's CDR3 is CASSIVGQGTNTEAFF. CDR3 in DNA: TGTGCCAGTAGTATAGTCGGGCAGGGAACGAACACTGAAGCTTTCTTT. The whole variable domain, remainder taken from reference TRBV19 and TRBJ1-1, is DGGITQSPKYLFRKEGQNVTLSCEQNLNHDAMYWYRQDPGQGLRLIYYSQIVNDFQKGDIAEGYSVSREKKESFPLTVTSAQKNPTAFYLCASSIVGQGTNTEAFFGQGTRLTVV.

The genes are TRBV13 and TRBJ2-7; 7 bases match TRBD1. This CDR3 comprises 15 residues. V was clipped by 5 bases and J by 0 bases; unmatched bases: 7. Germline CDR1 and CDR2: PRHDT and FYEKMQ (reference sequence). The CDR3 here is CASSGDSTPSYEQYF. DNA for the CDR3: TGTGCCAGCAGCGGGGACAGCACGCCCTCCTACGAGCAGTACTTC.

The J gene is TRBJ1-2, the V gene TRBV18; no definite D call. CDR1 and CDR2 from the germline V gene are KGHSH and LQKENI. V gave up 3 bases and J gave up 7 bases, with 12 bases separating them. This CDR3 has 13 residues. CDR3 region: CASSPPGIGGYTF. CDR3 DNA sequence: TGTGCCAGCTCACCCCCGGGGATTGGTGGCTACACCTTC.

The chain employs TRBV18 and TRBJ2-5, with a weak D call TRBD2 (5 bases). CDR1 is KGHSH and CDR2 is LQKENI in the germline V gene. V was pared by 6 bases and J by 4 bases, with 15 bases between. The CDR3 totals 14 residues. In DNA, the CDR3 is TGTGCCAGCTCCCGGGATTATGAGGGAGAGACCCAGTACTTC. This sequence encodes CASSRDYEGETQYF.

This clone was seen once. The chain employs TRBV5-4 and TRBJ2-7; D is unresolved. Germline lookup yields CDR1 SGHNT and CDR2 YYREEE (reference sequence). Trimming left V 3 bases short and J 6 bases short, with 13 bases between. The CDR3 has 13 residues. The DNA of the CDR3 is TGTGCCAGCAGCTCGTACTTAACTCCCGAGCAGTACTTC. It yields the protein CASSSYLTPEQYF.

The chain is built from TRBV7-2 and TRBJ1-1; 8 positions match TRBD1. This CDR3 comprises 13 residues. CDR1 and CDR2 from the germline V gene are SGHTA and FQGNSA. J lost 8 bases, V lost 2 bases, and 4 bases had no gene match. CDR3 sequence: CASSLSNRGEAFF. CDR3 coding DNA: TGTGCCAGCAGCTTATCGAACAGGGGGGAAGCTTTCTTT.

The chain joins TRBV5-3 to TRBJ2-1; 10 nucleotides align to TRBD1. TRBV5-3 is an ORF; its function is uncertain. This CDR3 spans 16 amino acids. The V and J ends lost 3 bases and 6 bases, in that order; junction bases with no gene match: 9. Here the CDR3 DNA reads TGTGCCAGAAGCTCACGACGCGGGACAGGGGTCAATGAGCAGTTCTTC. Its translation: CARSSRRGTGVNEQFF.

Written as DNA, the CDR3 is TGTGCCAGCAGCTCCTGGGGGGGGAACACTGAAGCTTTCTTT. This gives the protein CASSSWGGNTEAFF. The genes are TRBV7-9 and TRBJ1-1; D possibly corresponds to TRBD1 (5 bases). Deletions cut 4 bases from V and 1 base from J, with 10 bases between. Germline CDR1 reads SEHNR; CDR2 reads FQNEAQ (reference sequence). The CDR3 runs to 14 residues.

J is TRBJ1-5 and V is TRBV28; the match to TRBD1 covers 7 bases. The V gene end was trimmed by 6 bases and the J gene end by 7 bases; junction bases not matched to a gene: 9. This CDR3 has 14 residues. CDR1 is MDHEN, CDR2 SYDVKM, per germline. CDR3 in DNA: TGTGCCAGCAGGCCCACAGGGGCAGGACAGCCCCAGCATTTT. Its protein product is CASRPTGAGQPQHF.

This rearrangement joins TRBV11-2 to TRBJ2-5; 7 bases align to TRBD2. The CDR3 has 17 amino acids. The germline gives CDR1 SGHAT, CDR2 FQNNGV. Losses at the gene ends were 1 base for V and 1 base for J; bases not matched to a gene: 9. In DNA form, the CDR3 reads TGTGCCAGCAGCTTAGCGGTACTAGCGATCACCCAAGAGACCCAGTACTTC. Protein sequence: CASSLAVLAITQETQYF.

The chain recombines TRBV11-2 with TRBJ2-7; no firm D call. The germline gives CDR1 SGHAT, CDR2 FQNNGV. V was pared by 2 bases and J by 5 bases, with 13 bases between. The CDR3 has 14 residues. CDR3 sequence: CASSLFSLFNEQYF. In DNA form, the CDR3 reads TGTGCCAGCAGCTTATTTTCTCTGTTTAACGAGCAGTACTTC.

The V and J genes are TRBV7-2 and TRBJ2-7; 9 bases fit TRBD2. From germline, CDR1 is SGHTA and CDR2 FQGNSA. The CDR3 length is 16 residues. Trimming cost V 0 bases and J 2 bases; bases outside gene matches: 5. This chain's CDR3 is CASSLAASGDTYEQYF. DNA for the CDR3: TGTGCCAGCAGCTTAGCGGCTAGCGGGGATACCTACGAGCAGTACTTC.

The chain has TRBV7-9 and TRBJ1-1; maybe TRBD1 (5 bases). This CDR3 is 16 amino acids long. Trimming removed 1 base at V and 4 bases at J, with 16 bases between. Germline CDR1 and CDR2: SEHNR and FQNEAQ (reference sequence). DNA for the CDR3: TGTGCCAGCAGCTTAGGGGGAACAGCGGGGGGCACTGAAGCTTTCTTT. Residues: CASSLGGTAGGTEAFF.

V is TRBV14 and J is TRBJ1-1, with TRBD1 matching over 9 bases. Germline assignment: CDR1 SGHDN and CDR2 FVKESK. V shed 3 bases, J shed 1 base, and the junction held 3 bases outside the gene matches. The CDR3 is made up of 15 amino acids. The CDR3 DNA sequence: TGTGCCAGCAGCCAGAGGACAGGGGCGAACACTGAAGCTTTCTTT. Translated, it gives CASSQRTGANTEAFF.

In regard to this clone: At one of its ends the junction is not consistent with the germline gene, which may arise from a read error. The chain employs TRBV6-5 and TRBJ1-5; 7 bases are shared with TRBD1. The CDR3 loop spans 14 amino acids. Germline values: CDR1 MNHEY, CDR2 SVGAGI. CDR3 DNA sequence: TGTACCAGCAGTAGAAGGGGGCCCCGACAGCCCCAGCATTTT. Its translation: CTSSRRGPRQPQHF.

This sequence joins TRBV18 and TRBJ2-7, with 11 bases matching TRBD2. CDR3 length equals 15 residues. The V segment lost 2 bases and the J segment 4 bases; nucleotides outside the gene matches: 4. CDR1 and CDR2 from the germline V gene are KGHSH and LQKENI. The CDR3, as DNA: TGTGCCAGCTCACCATCACTAGCGGGGGAGTACGAGCAGTACTTC. Its translation: CASSPSLAGEYEQYF.

V gene TRBV28 combines with J gene TRBJ1-2; 9 nucleotides align to TRBD1. Germline V gene data show CDR1 as MDHEN and CDR2 as SYDVKM. V trimming: 6 bases; J trimming: 4 bases; junction bases outside the gene matches: 3. CDR3 length: 13 amino acids. The CDR3 reads CASRLTGGYGYTF. The CDR3 bases are TGTGCCAGCAGACTGACAGGGGGCTATGGCTACACCTTC.

This clone has just one count. V usage is TRBV7-8 and J usage is TRBJ2-2; TRBD2 matches 12 bases. CDR1 is SGHVS and CDR2 is FQNEAQ in the germline V gene. V shed 3 bases and J 5 bases; nucleotides not matched to a gene: 1. The CDR3 consists of 15 residues. The CDR3, as DNA: TGTGCCAGCAGCTTCGGGACTAGCGGGACCGGGGAGCTGTTTTTT. Residues: CASSFGTSGTGELFF. The full variable domain, with the rest looked up from reference TRBV7-8 and TRBJ2-2, is GAGVSQSPRYKVAKRGQDVALRCDPISGHVSLFWYQQALGQGPEFLTYFQNEAQLDKSGLPSDRFFAERPEGSVSTLKIQRTQQEDSAVYLCASSFGTSGTGELFFGEGSRLTVL.

This clone was seen a single time. V is TRBV29-1 and J is TRBJ2-1; 9 bases align to TRBD2. CDR3 length: 17 amino acids. Trimming cost V 0 bases and J 8 bases; bases outside gene matches: 14. Germline loops: CDR1 SQVTM, CDR2 ANQGSEA. The CDR3 protein is CSVEDLLGIAGVDEQFF. CDR3 bases: TGCAGCGTTGAAGATCTTTTGGGGATAGCGGGGGTGGATGAGCAGTTCTTC.

The V gene is TRBV5-8, the J gene TRBJ1-2; TRBD1 matches at 8 bases. Trimming cost V 4 bases and J 2 bases; bases outside gene matches: 7. The CDR3 covers 15 residues. Germline CDR1 is SGHTS and CDR2 is YDEGEE. The CDR3 spells CASSPDRGWNYGYTF. The CDR3 nucleotides are TGTGCCAGCAGCCCCGACAGGGGTTGGAACTATGGCTACACCTTC.

The rearrangement links TRBV6-5 to TRBJ1-2; D remains ambiguous. This CDR3 has 14 amino acids. Germline CDR1 reads MNHEY; CDR2 reads SVGAGI. V gave up 0 bases and J gave up 8 bases, with 13 bases separating them. CDR3 coding DNA: TGTGCCAGCAGTTACTCGTCGGCCGGAGGGGGCTACACCTTC. Translating gives CASSYSSAGGGYTF.

The chain is built from TRBV29-1 and TRBJ2-3, with TRBD1 matching over 8 bases. CDR1 SQVTM and CDR2 ANQGSEA come from the germline V gene. CDR3 size: 12 residues. The ends lost 7 bases at V and 3 bases at J; junction bases unmatched: 3. The CDR3 region is CSDNRGTDTQYF. The CDR3, as DNA: TGCAGCGACAACAGGGGGACAGATACGCAGTATTTT.

V gene TRBV6-1 combines with J gene TRBJ1-4, with TRBD1 matching over 7 bases. There are 16 residues in the CDR3. Per germline, CDR1 MNHNS and CDR2 SASEGT. With V trimmed by 0 bases and J by 7 bases, 8 bases remained unmatched. CDR3 in amino acids: CASSEAGGVGIEKLFF. As DNA, the CDR3 is TGTGCCAGCAGTGAAGCAGGGGGCGTCGGTATTGAAAAACTGTTTTTT.